The present T cell receptor beta chain was sequenced within a study of cytomegalovirus exposure and HLA in healthy donors. Overall study context: Later analysis reported that the approximately 120 validation repertoires shared the platform of the approximately 620 first-cohort repertoires.

This CDR3 region has 13 residues. Germline V gene lookup returns CDR1 KGHSH and CDR2 LQKENI. V lost 4 bases and J lost 6; bases outside the gene matches: 2. Data came from immunoSEQ multiplex PCR; TCRdb stores just in-frame clones and leaves some out. Of about 150,000 clones in the sample, 86% are singletons; the top ten hold less than 2.5%. On this clone itself: The antigen is not known.

The study's findings and limits: Associated with cytomegalovirus, according to the listing, were approximately 160 TCR beta chains. There were some public TCRs occurring in many donors, but most TCR sequences were rare.

The TCR sequence derives from a human donor in good health. The chain couples TRBV18 to TRBJ2-1; the match to TRBD1 covers 8 bases. The material sequenced was PBMCs. Written as DNA, the CDR3 is TGTGCCAGCTCACGCACAGGGGGCAATGAGCAGTTCTTC. As protein: CASSRTGGNEQFF. Combining the CDR3 with reference TRBV18 and TRBJ2-1 gives the whole variable domain NAGVMQNPRHLVRRRGQEARLRCSPMKGHSHVYWYRQLPEEGLKFMVYLQKENIIDESGMPKERFSAEFPKEGPSILRIQQVVRGDSAAYFCASSRTGGNEQFFGPGTRLTVL.